These 8 T cell receptor beta chains came from one sample sequenced in a study of cytomegalovirus exposure and HLA in healthy donors. The PCR had 60 Vbeta and 13 Jbeta primers. Profiled with immunoSEQ multiplex PCR; TCRdb holds only in-frame clones, not every one. This table has 100,000 to 150,000 clones, under 90% appearing once. Input material: PBMCs. Receptors originate from a young man in good health and CMV-seronegative.

The rearrangement uses TRBV6-5 and TRBJ1-2, with a weak D call TRBD1 (6 bases). Germline V gene lookup returns CDR1 MNHEY and CDR2 SVGAGI. Trimming shortened V by 7 bases and J by 7 bases, and 22 bases separated the two germline ends. The CDR3 is 15 amino acids. The CDR3 protein is CASTLTQGVVGGYTF. In DNA, the CDR3 is TGTGCCAGCACCCTAACACAGGGAGTGGTGGGTGGCTACACCTTC.

J is TRBJ1-4 and V is TRBV11-2; unclear D gene. The ends were cut back, 5 bases at V and 10 bases at J, with 23 bases in the middle. The CDR3 consists of 16 residues. Per germline, CDR1 SGHAT and CDR2 FQNNGV. The CDR3 loop reads CASSPSFRSSPGKLFF. The CDR3, as DNA: TGTGCCAGCAGCCCCTCTTTTCGATCATCCCCGGGAAAACTGTTTTTT.

This clone was counted only a few times. The chain recombines TRBV30 with TRBJ2-7; D might be TRBD1 (6 bases). V was pared by 3 bases and J by 2 bases, with 14 bases between. The CDR3 consists of 14 residues. The germline CDR1 and CDR2 sequences are GTSNPN and SVGIG (reference sequence). This chain's CDR3 is CAWRETGTPYEQYF. The CDR3 DNA reads as TGTGCCTGGAGGGAAACCGGGACACCCTACGAGCAGTACTTC.

This clone was counted only a few times. The chain couples TRBV7-9 to TRBJ2-1, with 12 bases aligning to TRBD2. The J segment lost 2 bases and the V segment lost 5 bases, leaving 4 bases of the junction unmatched. The CDR3 covers 16 residues. Per the germline V gene, CDR1 is SEHNR and CDR2 is FQNEAQ (reference sequence). CDR3 DNA sequence: TGTGCCAGCAGCCGAACTAGCGGGGGGACCTACAATGAGCAGTTCTTC. It codes for CASSRTSGGTYNEQFF.

The CDR3 sequence: CASSVRDSVYGYTF. For the CDR3, the DNA is TGTGCCAGCAGCGTAAGGGACAGCGTCTATGGCTACACCTTC. V and J are TRBV9 and TRBJ1-2; 7 bases align to TRBD1. The germline V gene encodes CDR1 SGDLS and CDR2 YYNGEE. There are 14 residues in the CDR3. Unmatched junction bases numbered 4, after V lost 1 base and J lost 4 bases.

The rearrangement uses TRBV5-6 and TRBJ2-1; D gene ambiguous. The CDR3 has 15 residues. Germline values: CDR1 SGHDT, CDR2 YYEEEE. The V end lost 0 bases, the J end lost 0 bases, and 7 bases lay between the germline ends. CDR3 region: CASSLAPSSYNEQFF. As DNA, the CDR3 is TGTGCCAGCAGCTTGGCCCCTAGCTCCTACAATGAGCAGTTCTTC.

The gene calls are TRBV6-6 and TRBJ1-2; TRBD1 is a possible D gene (5 bases). The CDR3 totals 13 residues. V was trimmed by 6 bases and J by 4 bases, leaving 12 bases between them. CDR1 is MNHNY and CDR2 is SVGAGI in the germline V gene (reference sequence). As DNA, the CDR3 is TGTGCCAGCAGGGAGGGGTCCCCCTATGGCTACACCTTC. Its protein product is CASREGSPYGYTF.

The chain uses TRBV6-5 and TRBJ1-4, with TRBD1 identical over 8 bases. V trimming: 6 bases; J trimming: 8 bases; junction bases outside the gene matches: 11. This CDR3 has 15 amino acids. The germline V gene has CDR1 MNHEY and CDR2 SVGAGI. The CDR3 sequence is CASSQPRGRGEKLFF. For the CDR3, the DNA is TGTGCCAGCAGCCAACCCAGGGGGCGGGGAGAAAAACTGTTTTTT.